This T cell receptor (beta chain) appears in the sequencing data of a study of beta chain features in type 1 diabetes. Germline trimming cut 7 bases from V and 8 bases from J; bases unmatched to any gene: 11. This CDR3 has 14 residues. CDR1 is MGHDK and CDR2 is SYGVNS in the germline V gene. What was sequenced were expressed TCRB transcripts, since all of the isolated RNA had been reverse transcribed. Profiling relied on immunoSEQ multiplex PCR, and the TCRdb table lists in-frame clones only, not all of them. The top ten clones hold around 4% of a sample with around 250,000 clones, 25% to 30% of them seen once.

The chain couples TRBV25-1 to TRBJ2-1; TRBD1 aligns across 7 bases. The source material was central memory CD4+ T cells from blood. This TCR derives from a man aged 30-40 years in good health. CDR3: CASMRGQGSYEQFF. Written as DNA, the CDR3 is TGTGCCAGCATGAGGGGGCAGGGTAGCTATGAGCAGTTCTTC.